This TCR beta chain was sequenced in a study of CD8+CD57+ T cells in acquired aplastic anemia. Profiling of TCR beta VDJ combinations and CDR3 sequences used genomic DNA as template. From the reads, TCRdb called clonotypes with MiXCR, one entry per CDR3 protein. This sample has roughly 500,000 distinct CDR3 sequences; approximately 32% occur once, and the top ten carry less than 1%. The patients chosen for sequencing had shown expansion of CD8+CD57+ cells (detected by flow cytometry). This clonotype was seen just once. The specimen was sorted CD4+, CD8+, or CD8+CD57+ T cells (not recorded which) from PBMCs. The clonotype comes from a human donor with aplastic anemia.

The CDR3 protein is CASSEASGSSYEQYF. Written as DNA, the CDR3 is TGTGCCAGCAGTGAAGCTAGCGGGAGTTCCTACGAGCAGTACTTC. The chain uses TRBV6-1 and TRBJ2-7; 9 bases map to TRBD2. The CDR3 runs 15 residues. V lost 0 bases, J lost 1 base, and 1 base stayed unmatched. The germline CDR1 and CDR2 sequences are MNHNS and SASEGT.